The clone carrying this TCR beta chain is classed as medium-sized. What it binds is unknown. This sample is drawn from a study of T cell repertoires in aging, cancer and after chemotherapy. Study-wide results and limits: Untreated cancer patients had significantly lower blood TCR diversity than age-matched healthy donors. Median generation probability rose over the chemotherapy interval in each cancer cohort, suggesting rebound thymic output. In healthy donors, age-related TCR diversity loss mainly reflected lost richness.

This CDR3 has 12 residues. Looked up from germline, CDR1 is MNHNS and CDR2 is SASEGT. Trimming left V 11 bases short and J 1 base short, with 10 bases between. Amplification of TCR beta used genomic DNA extracted from peripheral blood. TRB rearrangements spanning V, D and J were amplified using mixed TRB-A/B primers. TCRdb called the multiplex PCR reads again in MiXCR, with one record for every CDR3 protein. Among around 2,900 distinct CDR3 sequences listed, 20% to 25% were seen once. The chain has TRBV6-1 and TRBJ2-3, with a weak D call TRBD1 (5 bases). The source is a human donor with a blood cancer. The sample was blood. For the CDR3, the DNA is TGTGCCTTAAGGGGCCGCACAGATACGCAGTATTTT. Translation gives CALRGRTDTQYF.